The 21 T cell receptor beta chains reported below all come from one sample, sequenced in a study of vaccination and CD4 T cells after COVID-19. One entry per CDR3 protein, called by TCRdb with MiXCR from the PCR reads. This sample has fewer than 20,000 distinct CDR3 sequences; less than 70% occur once, and the top ten carry roughly 1.1%. Specimen: CD4+ T cells from blood, collected after SARS-CoV-2 vaccination. The source of these receptors is a human donor who had recovered from COVID-19.

This chain joins TRBV30 and TRBJ1-5; D remains ambiguous. V was trimmed by 3 bases and J by 0 bases, leaving 6 bases between them. The CDR3 totals 13 residues. Looked up from germline, CDR1 is GTSNPN and CDR2 is SVGIG (reference sequence). CDR3 DNA sequence: TGTGCCTGGAGCGACGATAGCAATCAGCCCCAGCATTTT. It codes for CAWSDDSNQPQHF.

This clonotype was found once. This chain links TRBV24-1 with TRBJ1-5, with a tentative D call TRBD1 (6 bases). V lost 2 bases and J lost 0, with 7 bases in between. Germline assignment: CDR1 KGHDR and CDR2 SFDVKD. CDR3 size: 15 residues. The CDR3 sequence: CATSDSRGSNQPQHF. CDR3 in DNA: TGTGCCACCAGTGATTCCAGGGGTAGCAATCAGCCCCAGCATTTT.

The chain recombines TRBV27 with TRBJ1-1; 8 bases align to TRBD1. The germline CDR1 and CDR2 sequences are MNHEY and SMNVEV (reference sequence). V lost 6 bases and J lost 4; bases outside the gene matches: 4. The CDR3 totals 13 residues. The CDR3 is CASRLTGGTEAFF. DNA for the CDR3: TGTGCCAGCAGGTTAACAGGGGGCACTGAAGCTTTCTTT.

The chain recombines TRBV7-3 with TRBJ1-1, with 8 bases identical to TRBD1. Losses at the gene ends were 5 bases for V and 1 base for J; bases not matched to a gene: 3. CDR3 length: 14 residues. Looked up from germline, CDR1 is SGHTA and CDR2 is FQGTGA. CDR3 nucleotide sequence: TGTGCCAGCAGCCCCGGACAGGGGAACACTGAAGCTTTCTTT. This gives the protein CASSPGQGNTEAFF.

The chain has TRBV19 and TRBJ1-1, with 7 bases matching TRBD1. The CDR3 is 15 amino acids. Germline lookup yields CDR1 LNHDA and CDR2 SQIVND (reference sequence). V gave up 5 bases and J gave up 2 bases; unmatched junction bases: 8. CDR3 loop: CASSPRGQPNTEAFF. CDR3 sequence (DNA): TGTGCCAGTAGTCCCCGGGGACAGCCAAACACTGAAGCTTTCTTT.

The table lists this clonotype with a few counts. The chain employs TRBV12-3 or TRBV12-4 and TRBJ2-3; D possibly corresponds to TRBD2 (6 bases). V lost 6 bases and J lost 7, with 14 bases in between. The CDR3 is 13 residues long. The CDR3, as DNA: TGTGCCAGCAGCGAACCGGGACTGTATACGCAGTATTTT. Translating it yields CASSEPGLYTQYF.

A few counts support this clonotype. The chain joins TRBV28 to TRBJ2-5, with 11 bases fitting TRBD2. The CDR3 contains 18 residues. J gave up 5 bases and V 9 bases, and 20 bases lay outside the gene matches. Germline CDR1 reads MDHEN; CDR2 reads SYDVKM. The CDR3 here is CARRGASGRQLFSETQYF. The CDR3 nucleotides read TGTGCCAGAAGAGGGGCTAGCGGGAGGCAATTATTCTCGGAGACCCAGTACTTC.

This sequence joins TRBV7-2 and TRBJ2-3; 8 positions agree with TRBD2. The J segment lost 1 base and the V segment lost 5 bases, leaving 14 bases of the junction unmatched. Germline lookup yields CDR1 SGHTA and CDR2 FQGNSA. The CDR3 contains 18 residues. The CDR3: CASSIIAGWSLGTDTQYF. The CDR3 region has the DNA TGTGCCAGCAGCATAATAGCGGGGTGGAGCTTGGGCACAGATACGCAGTATTTT.

The chain uses TRBV5-1 and TRBJ2-2; 7 positions match TRBD2. The germline gives CDR1 SGHRS, CDR2 YFSETQ. The CDR3 sequence is 13 residues long. Trimming removed 7 bases from V and 5 bases from J; junction bases left unmatched: 5. CDR3 loop: CASSAGGTGELFF. CDR3 nucleotides: TGCGCCAGCTCAGCCGGGGGGACCGGGGAGCTGTTTTTT. The variable domain in full, completed from reference TRBV5-1 and TRBJ2-2, reads KAGVTQTPRYLIKTRGQQVTLSCSPISGHRSVSWYQQTPGQGLQFLFEYFSETQRNKGNFPGRFSGRQFSNSRSEMNVSTLELGDSALYLCASSAGGTGELFFGEGSRLTVL.

The rearrangement joins TRBV7-2 to TRBJ2-7, with 13 bases fitting TRBD2. CDR1 is SGHTA, CDR2 FQGNSA, per germline. J gave up 4 bases and V 5 bases, and 2 bases lay outside the gene matches. The CDR3 length is 14 residues. DNA for the CDR3: TGTGCCAGCAGCCGACTAGCGGGAGGATACGAGCAGTACTTC. The encoded protein is CASSRLAGGYEQYF.

J is TRBJ1-2 and V is TRBV11-1; 7 bases map to TRBD1. Trimming removed 0 bases from V and 0 bases from J; junction bases left unmatched: 4. Germline lookup yields CDR1 SGHAT and CDR2 FQDESV (reference sequence). There are 16 residues in the CDR3. CDR3 protein: CASSLAPGQSNYGYTF. In DNA form, the CDR3 reads TGTGCCAGCAGCTTAGCACCGGGACAGTCTAACTATGGCTACACCTTC. Full variable domain (outside the CDR3, taken from reference TRBV11-1 and TRBJ1-2): EAEVAQSPRYKITEKSQAVAFWCDPISGHATLYWYRQILGQGPELLVQFQDESVVDDSQLPKDRFSAERLKGVDSTLKIQPAELGDSAMYLCASSLAPGQSNYGYTFGSGTRLTVV.

This chain links TRBV20-1 with TRBJ1-1, with TRBD1 as a possible D gene (5 bases). In germline, CDR1 is DFQATT, CDR2 SNEGSKA (reference sequence). Trimming took off 2 bases at V and 9 bases at J, with 31 bases between the two ends. This CDR3 is built from 18 residues. CDR3 nucleotides: TGCAGTGCTAGACCGCAATTTATCCGGGACCCCTCTTTTCGAAAAGCTTTCTTT. Amino acid sequence: CSARPQFIRDPSFRKAFF.

This rearrangement joins TRBV6-1 to TRBJ2-1; 12 nucleotides match TRBD1. The V segment lost 6 bases and the J segment 8 bases; nucleotides outside the gene matches: 2. The V gene's germline CDR1 is MNHNS and CDR2 SASEGT. The CDR3 runs 13 residues. CDR3 loop: CASRGQGADEQFF. For the CDR3, the DNA is TGTGCCAGCAGGGGACAGGGGGCCGATGAGCAGTTCTTC.

CDR3 sequence reads: CASSLEDGGNTIYF. The CDR3 DNA reads as TGCGCCAGCAGCTTGGAGGACGGTGGAAACACCATATATTTT. The chain combines TRBV5-1 with TRBJ1-3; D unclear. The germline V gene has CDR1 SGHRS and CDR2 YFSETQ. The CDR3 contains 14 residues. The ends were cut back, 0 bases at V and 3 bases at J, with 7 bases in the middle. Drawing the rest from reference TRBV5-1 and TRBJ1-3, the complete variable domain is KAGVTQTPRYLIKTRGQQVTLSCSPISGHRSVSWYQQTPGQGLQFLFEYFSETQRNKGNFPGRFSGRQFSNSRSEMNVSTLELGDSALYLCASSLEDGGNTIYFGEGSWLTVV.

V gene TRBV7-3 combines with J gene TRBJ1-1; D perhaps matches TRBD1 (6 bases). Trimming removed 2 bases at V and 3 bases at J, with 7 bases between. The CDR3 extends over 13 amino acids. The germline gives CDR1 SGHTA, CDR2 FQGTGA. The CDR3 DNA is TGTGCCAGCAGCTTAGACAGGCACACTGAAGCTTTCTTT. The encoded protein is CASSLDRHTEAFF.

V is TRBV28 and J is TRBJ2-5; TRBD2 matches 7 bases. The germline V gene has CDR1 MDHEN and CDR2 SYDVKM. Unmatched junction bases numbered 8, after V lost 6 bases and J lost 7 bases. The CDR3 runs 13 residues. This CDR3 reads CASSKLAPGTQYF. CDR3 bases: TGTGCCAGCAGCAAACTAGCGCCAGGGACCCAGTACTTC.

Worth noting for this clonotype: At one end, the junction sequence differs from germline, possibly due to a read error. The rearrangement uses TRBV6-1 and TRBJ1-3; maybe TRBD1 (5 bases). The CDR3 contains 20 residues. The V gene's germline CDR1 is MNHNS and CDR2 SASEGT. The DNA for the CDR3 is TGTGCCAGCAGCGAAGACCGGAACAGGATCTGGGCTAGCTCTGGAAACACCATATATTTT. The encoded protein is CASSEDRNRIWASSGNTIYF.

This clonotype was seen only a few times. The V call is TRBV19, the J call TRBJ2-3; 8 positions match TRBD1. Germline V CDR1 and CDR2: LNHDA, SQIVND (reference sequence). Trimming took 2 bases from V and 2 from J; bases not matched to a gene: 6. The CDR3 covers 16 residues. The CDR3 DNA reads as TGTGCCAGTAGTATACAGGGGGCCACCTTCACAGATACGCAGTATTTT. It encodes CASSIQGATFTDTQYF.

CDR3: CATSRDRASGANVLTF. CDR3 coding DNA: TGTGCCACCAGCAGAGATCGCGCCTCTGGGGCCAACGTCCTGACTTTC. The rearrangement joins TRBV15 to TRBJ2-6; the D is unclear. V was cut by 0 bases and J by 0 bases, with 6 bases left in between. Germline CDR1 reads LNHNV; CDR2 reads YYDKDF (reference sequence). The CDR3 is 16 residues long. Variable domain in full (rest from reference TRBV15 and TRBJ2-6): DAMVIQNPRYQVTQFGKPVTLSCSQTLNHNVMYWYQQKSSQAPKLLFHYYDKDFNNEADTPDNFQSRRPNTSFCFLDIRSPGLGDTAMYLCATSRDRASGANVLTFGAGSRLTVL.

This clonotype was counted only a few times. The chain uses TRBV7-2 and TRBJ2-2, with TRBD2 identical over 11 bases. From germline, CDR1 is SGHTA and CDR2 FQGNSA. CDR3 length: 15 amino acids. V shed 9 bases, J shed 3 bases, and the junction held 6 bases outside the gene matches. In DNA, the CDR3 is TGTGCCAGTAAGAGGACTAGCGGGTACACCGGGGAGCTGTTTTTT. Translated, it gives CASKRTSGYTGELFF. Drawing the rest from reference TRBV7-2 and TRBJ2-2, the complete variable domain is GAGVSQSPSNKVTEKGKDVELRCDPISGHTALYWYRQSLGQGLEFLIYFQGNSAPDKSGLPSDRFSAERTGGSVSTLTIQRTQQEDSAVYLCASKRTSGYTGELFFGEGSRLTVL.

V gene TRBV12-3 or TRBV12-4 combines with J gene TRBJ2-7; TRBD1 aligns across 10 bases. V lost 3 bases and J lost 4; bases outside the gene matches: 9. The CDR3 is 16 amino acids. The CDR3 here is CASSFSLRTGGYEQYF. The CDR3 nucleotides read TGTGCCAGCAGTTTCTCACTAAGGACAGGGGGGTACGAGCAGTACTTC.